This T cell receptor beta chain was found in a study of cytomegalovirus exposure and HLA in healthy donors. Assay used: immunoSEQ multiplex PCR; TCRdb lists only in-frame clones, some missing. The repertoire holds tens of thousands of clones, approximately 93% seen once, with 1.4% in the top ten. Germline CDR1 is SGHVS and CDR2 is FQNEAQ. V gave up 2 bases and J gave up 0 bases, with 17 bases separating them. This CDR3 spans 18 amino acids. The specimen sequenced was PBMCs. The V gene is TRBV7-8, the J gene TRBJ2-1; D is ambiguous. The TCR comes from a man between 18 and 29 years old in good health and CMV-seropositive. CDR3 coding DNA: TGTGCCAGCAGCTTAATCCGCGGCAAAACTTACTCCTACAATGAGCAGTTCTTC. Amino acid sequence: CASSLIRGKTYSYNEQFF.